The 2 T cell receptor beta chains below all came from one sample that was sequenced in a study of vaccination effects on CD4 cells after COVID-19. Their specific antigens are unknown. Before any sequencing was done, the ViraFEST assay used viral peptide pools to expand antigen-specific CD4+ T cells. Cells that had been cultured for 10 days were the source of isolated CD4+ T cells. The person had PCR-confirmed SARS-CoV-2 infection between March and December 2020. Method: immunoSEQ multiplex PCR; TCRdb's copy keeps in-frame clones and lacks some. Among 26,000 or so clones listed, approximately 80% were seen once. The specimen was CD4+ T cells from PBMCs cultured with HCoV-NL63 spike peptides, collected before COVID-19 vaccination. These receptors came from a human donor who had a prior SARS-CoV-2 infection.

This clone appeared a few times. The chain combines TRBV7-2 with TRBJ1-1; 8 bases match TRBD1. Trimming took 2 bases from V and 1 from J; bases not matched to a gene: 3. The germline gives CDR1 SGHTA, CDR2 FQGNSA. The CDR3 totals 15 residues. This CDR3 is CASSLLGTGNTEAFF. Written as DNA, the CDR3 is TGTGCCAGCAGCTTACTAGGGACAGGGAACACTGAAGCTTTCTTT.

The chain uses TRBV9 and TRBJ1-4; D possibly corresponds to TRBD1 (5 bases). CDR1 and CDR2 from the germline V gene are SGDLS and YYNGEE. V was cut by 0 bases and J by 10 bases, with 13 bases left in between. The CDR3 covers 14 residues. The CDR3 reads CASSVGGWDAKLFF. The CDR3 coding sequence is TGTGCCAGCAGCGTAGGAGGATGGGACGCAAAACTGTTTTTT.